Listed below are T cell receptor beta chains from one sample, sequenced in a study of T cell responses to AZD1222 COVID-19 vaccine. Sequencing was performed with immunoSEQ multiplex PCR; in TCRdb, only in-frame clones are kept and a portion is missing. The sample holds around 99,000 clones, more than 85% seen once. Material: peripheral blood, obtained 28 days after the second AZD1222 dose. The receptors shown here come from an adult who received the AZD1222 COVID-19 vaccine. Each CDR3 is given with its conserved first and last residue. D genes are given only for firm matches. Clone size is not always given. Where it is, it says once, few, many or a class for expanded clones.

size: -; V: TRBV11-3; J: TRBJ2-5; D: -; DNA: TGTGCCAGCAGCTTACAGAACCAAGAGACCCAGTACTTC; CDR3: CASSLQNQETQYF
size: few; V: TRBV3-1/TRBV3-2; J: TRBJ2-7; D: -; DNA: TGTGCCAGCAGCTCCCGACCCGAGAGCTCCTACGAGCAGTACTTC; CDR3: CASSSRPESSYEQYF
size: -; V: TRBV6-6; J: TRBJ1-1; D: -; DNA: TGTGCCAGCAGTTACTCGAGGGGGAACACTGAAGCTTTCTTT; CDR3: CASSYSRGNTEAFF
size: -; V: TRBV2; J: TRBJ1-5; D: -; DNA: TGTGCCAGCAGTGAAAACAGGGTTAGGGGCAATCAGCCCCAGCATTTT; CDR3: CASSENRVRGNQPQHF
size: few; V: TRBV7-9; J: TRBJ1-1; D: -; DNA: TGTGCCAGCAGCTTACCCCTTAACACTGAAGCTTTCTTT; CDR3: CASSLPLNTEAFF
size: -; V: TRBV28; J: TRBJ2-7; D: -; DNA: TGTGCCAGCACCTCGGGATCCCCCTACGAGCAGTACTTC; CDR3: CASTSGSPYEQYF
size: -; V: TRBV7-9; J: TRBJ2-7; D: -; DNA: TGTGCCAGCAGCGAGGGATCGGGGAGAAGGAACGAGCAGTACTTC; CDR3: CASSEGSGRRNEQYF
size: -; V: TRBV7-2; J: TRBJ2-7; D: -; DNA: TGTGCCAGCTCTTCCCGTGGCTCCTACGAGCAGTACTTC; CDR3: CASSSRGSYEQYF
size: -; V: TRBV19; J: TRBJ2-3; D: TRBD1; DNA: TGTGCCAGTAGTCCCTGGACAGGAGCAGATACGCAGTATTTT; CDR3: CASSPWTGADTQYF
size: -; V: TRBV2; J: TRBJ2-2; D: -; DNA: TGTGCCACCCTTGACAGGACCACCGGGGAGCTGTTTTTT; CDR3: CATLDRTTGELFF
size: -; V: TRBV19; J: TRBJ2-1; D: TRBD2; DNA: TGTGCCAGTAGTAAAAGCGGGAGAAGGACTGAGCAGTTCTTC; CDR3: CASSKSGRRTEQFF
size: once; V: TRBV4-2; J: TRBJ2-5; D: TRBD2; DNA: TGTGCCAGCAGCCAAGATAATCTAGCGGGGCAAGAGACCCAGTACTTC; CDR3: CASSQDNLAGQETQYF
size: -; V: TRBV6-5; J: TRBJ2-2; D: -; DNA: TGTGCCAGCACCAAGGGGTCCTCTCCCCCCGGGGAGCTGTTTTTT; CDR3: CASTKGSSPPGELFF
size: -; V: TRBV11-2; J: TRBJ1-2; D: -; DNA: TGTGCCAGCAGCCCTAGAGGGGACGGAAGCTATGGCTACACCTTC; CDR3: CASSPRGDGSYGYTF
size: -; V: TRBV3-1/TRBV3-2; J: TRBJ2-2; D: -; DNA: TGTGCCAGCAGACAGTCCCTTGGCAGGGGTAACACCGGGGAGCTGTTTTTT; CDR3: CASRQSLGRGNTGELFF
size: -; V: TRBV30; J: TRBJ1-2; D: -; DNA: TGTGCCTGGAGTGTATGGCAGGGAGGGTCCTATGGCTACACCTTC; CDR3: CAWSVWQGGSYGYTF
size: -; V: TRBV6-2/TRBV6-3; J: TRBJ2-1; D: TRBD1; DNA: TGTGCCAGCAGTTTAGGACAGGGATTACAGTTCTTC; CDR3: CASSLGQGLQFF
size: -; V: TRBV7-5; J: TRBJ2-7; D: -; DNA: TGTGTCAGAAGCAGGCCCTGGGACAGGGACTACGAGCAGTACTTC; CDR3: CVRSRPWDRDYEQYF
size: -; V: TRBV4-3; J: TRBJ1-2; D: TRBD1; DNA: TGCGCCAGCAGCCAAAAGGGGCCCCCGACAGGGGGAAACTATGGCTACACCTTC; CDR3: CASSQKGPPTGGNYGYTF
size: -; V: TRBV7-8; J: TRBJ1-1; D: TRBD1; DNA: TGTGCCAGCAGCCAAACAGGGGACGCTTTCTTT; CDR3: CASSQTGDAFF
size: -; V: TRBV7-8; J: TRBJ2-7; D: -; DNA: TGTGCCAGCAGCTTAGAGTTTGGGGTCTACGAGCAGTACTTC; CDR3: CASSLEFGVYEQYF
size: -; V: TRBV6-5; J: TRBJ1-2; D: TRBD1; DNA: TGTGCCAGCAAAACAGGGGGGGGCGGCTACACCTTC; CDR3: CASKTGGGGYTF
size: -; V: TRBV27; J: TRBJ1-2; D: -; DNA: TGTGCCAGCAGCTCAACAGGGTATGGCTACACCTTC; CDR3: CASSSTGYGYTF
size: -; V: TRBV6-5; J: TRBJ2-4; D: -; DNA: TGTGCCAGCAGTATTGGAAAAAACATTCAGTACTTC; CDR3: CASSIGKNIQYF
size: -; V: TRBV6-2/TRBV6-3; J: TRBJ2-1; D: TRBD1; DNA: TGTGCCAGCAGTTACGGTGACAGGGGGCACTACAATGAGCAGTTCTTC; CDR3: CASSYGDRGHYNEQFF
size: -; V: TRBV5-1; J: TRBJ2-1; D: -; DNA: TGCGCCAGCAGCCGTAGCGGAGATAACAATGAGCAGTTCTTC; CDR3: CASSRSGDNNEQFF
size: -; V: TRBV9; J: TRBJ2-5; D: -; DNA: TGTGCCAGCAGCTTCTCGGGCAGGCGAGAACAAGAGACCCAGTACTTC; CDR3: CASSFSGRREQETQYF
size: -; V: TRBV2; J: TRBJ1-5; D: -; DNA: TGTGCCAGCAGTGTCCGAGCCGGGCAGCCCCAGCATTTT; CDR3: CASSVRAGQPQHF
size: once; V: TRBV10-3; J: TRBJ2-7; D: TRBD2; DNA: TGTGCCATCAGTGACCCTCCTAGCGGCTCCTACGAGCAGTACTTC; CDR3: CAISDPPSGSYEQYF
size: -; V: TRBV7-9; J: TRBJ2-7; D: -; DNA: TGTGCCAGCAGCCTACAAGAGGGGATCTACGAGCAGTACTTC; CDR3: CASSLQEGIYEQYF
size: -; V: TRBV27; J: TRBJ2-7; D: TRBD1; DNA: TGTGCCAGCAGTTCAGCCGGGACAGAAGAGCAGTACTTC; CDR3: CASSSAGTEEQYF
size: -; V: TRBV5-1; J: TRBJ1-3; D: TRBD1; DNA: TGCGCCAGCAGAAGGACAGGGAACCGAAACACCATATATTTT; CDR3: CASRRTGNRNTIYF
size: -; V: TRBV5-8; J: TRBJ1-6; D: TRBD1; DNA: TGTGCCAGCAGCCTTCCCACAGGGGAAAATAATTCACCCCTCCACTTT; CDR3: CASSLPTGENNSPLHF
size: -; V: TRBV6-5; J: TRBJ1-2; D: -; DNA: TGTGCCAGCGGTCTCGGGCCCTATGGCTACACCTTC; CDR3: CASGLGPYGYTF
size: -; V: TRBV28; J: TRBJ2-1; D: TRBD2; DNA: TGTGCCAGCAGTCCCTGGAGAGCGGGGCTCTACAATGAGCAGTTCTTC; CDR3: CASSPWRAGLYNEQFF
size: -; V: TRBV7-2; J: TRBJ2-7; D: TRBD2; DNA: TGTGCCAGCAGGGGGGGGAGTAGCCCTTCCTACGAGCAGTACTTC; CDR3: CASRGGSSPSYEQYF
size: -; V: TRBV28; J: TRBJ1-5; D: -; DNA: TGTGCCAGCAGTCCTATACAAGGTAATCAGCCCCAGCATTTT; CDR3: CASSPIQGNQPQHF
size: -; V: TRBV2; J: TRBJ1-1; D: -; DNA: TGTGCCAGCAGTGAGGCCCTGGGGGGCACTGAAGCTTTCTTT; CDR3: CASSEALGGTEAFF
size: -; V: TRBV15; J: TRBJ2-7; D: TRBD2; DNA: TGTGCCACCAGCAGAGATCGTACTAGCGGGAGACTCGAGCAGTACTTC; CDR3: CATSRDRTSGRLEQYF
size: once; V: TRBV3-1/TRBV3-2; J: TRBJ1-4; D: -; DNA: TGTGCCAGCAGCCAAGAAGGGTATCCCATGAAACTGTTTTTT; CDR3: CASSQEGYPMKLFF
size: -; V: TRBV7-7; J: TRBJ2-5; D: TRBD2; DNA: TGTGCTAGCAGCTTAGGGGCTAGCGGCCAAGAGACCCAGTACTTC; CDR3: CASSLGASGQETQYF
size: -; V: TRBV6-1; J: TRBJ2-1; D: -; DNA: TGTGCCAGCAGTGAATTAATAGGGCCGAAGCAGTTCTTC; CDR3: CASSELIGPKQFF
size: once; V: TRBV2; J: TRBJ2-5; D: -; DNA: TGTGCCAGCAGTGAAGCGGAACAGGTCTCCCAGTACTTC; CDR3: CASSEAEQVSQYF
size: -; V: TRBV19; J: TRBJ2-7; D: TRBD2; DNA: TGTGCCAGTAACGGGGGGGGGCCGAGCTCCTACGAGCAGTACTTC; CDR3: CASNGGGPSSYEQYF
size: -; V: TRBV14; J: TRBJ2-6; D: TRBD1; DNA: TGTGCCAGCAGCCAAGGGGGGACAGGTTACTCTGGGGCCAACGTCCTGACTTTC; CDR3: CASSQGGTGYSGANVLTF
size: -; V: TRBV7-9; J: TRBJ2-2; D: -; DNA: TGTGCCAGCAGTTCCCCGTCCCAGAGCGGCACCGGGGAGCTGTTTTTT; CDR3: CASSSPSQSGTGELFF
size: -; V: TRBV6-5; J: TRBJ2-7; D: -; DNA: TGTGCCAGCAGTTTCCTGGGACATACCTACGAGCAGTACTTC; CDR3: CASSFLGHTYEQYF
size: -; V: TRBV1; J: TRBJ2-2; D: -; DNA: TGCACCAGCAGCCATACGGGTCTGACAGCCATTAACACCGGGGAGCTGTTTTTT; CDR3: CTSSHTGLTAINTGELFF
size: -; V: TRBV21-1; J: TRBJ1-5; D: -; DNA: TGTGCCAGCAGCTTTCGGACTGACGAGAATCAGCCCCAGCATTTT; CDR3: CASSFRTDENQPQHF
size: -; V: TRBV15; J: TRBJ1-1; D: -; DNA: TGTGCCACCAGCCCCGCGTTGGTAGGGACGAGAAACACTGAAGCTTTCTTT; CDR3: CATSPALVGTRNTEAFF